The clone carrying this T cell receptor beta chain was detected once. The target antigen is unknown. The data belong to a study of a mutant IDH1 vaccine in newly diagnosed glioma. About the research overall: Vaccination started 4-6 weeks after radiotherapy alone, or with temozolomide cycles. Treated patients had a mean age of roughly 40 years and a 62.5% male, approximately 38% female split.

Study-wide findings and caveats: Pseudoprogression seemed unrelated to changes in top peripheral T cell clonotypes.

Some clones are missing from TCRdb's copy, which holds only in-frame ones; the method was immunoSEQ multiplex PCR. The sample carries fewer than 100,000 clones, 90% to 95% recorded once. Trimming shortened V by 5 bases and J by 3 bases, and 8 bases separated the two germline ends. The CDR3 is 13 residues long. In germline, CDR1 is MNHEY, CDR2 SVGAGI. Noted time point: week 5, during vaccination. In every dose of vaccine, 300 ug of mutant IDH1 20-mer peptide was given alongside topical imiquimod. Astrocytomas that were new, WHO grade 3 or 4, IDH1-mutant and ATRX-lost were present in the donors. This chain joins TRBV6-5 and TRBJ1-3; unclear D gene. Specimen: PBMCs, collected from a glioma patient whose treatment included an IDH1 peptide vaccine. The receptor was isolated from a woman between 50 and 59 years old with glioma. For the CDR3, the DNA is TGTGCCAGCAGTGAAGGGAATGGAAACACCATATATTTT. Translated, it gives CASSEGNGNTIYF.